The next 16 T cell receptor beta chains were all read from a single sample in a study of OX40 agonist ivuxolimab in advanced cancers. Clones were read by immunoSEQ multiplex PCR, and TCRdb kept only the in-frame ones, dropping some. The data show about 90,000 clones, more than 80% seen once. The sequences come from CD4+ or CD8+ T cells sorted from blood, collected in a trial of the OX40 agonist ivuxolimab. Source of these receptors: an adult with an advanced solid tumor such as melanoma, head and neck, liver or kidney cancer.

The J gene is TRBJ2-3, the V gene TRBV5-1; D ambiguous. Germline values: CDR1 SGHRS, CDR2 YFSETQ. This CDR3 comprises 17 residues. Trimming pared 0 bases from V and 3 bases from J, leaving 17 bases between. In nucleotides, the CDR3 is TGCGCCAGCAGCTTGGACGAAGAGTTGCTGAGGACAGATACGCAGTATTTT. Translation: CASSLDEELLRTDTQYF.

This chain connects TRBV21-1 to TRBJ2-1; whether TRBD2, the table's D call, matches the DNA was not checked. TRBV21-1 counts as a pseudogene. The CDR3 runs to 18 residues. The CDR3 sequence is CASSKGFARGRFGNEQFF. Here the CDR3 DNA reads TGTGCCAGCAGCAAAGGTTTCGCTAGAGGTCGGTTCGGCAATGAGCAGTTCTTC.

This clone was observed a single time. The rearrangement uses TRBV11-2 and TRBJ2-2; D tentatively fits TRBD1 or TRBD2 (5 bases each). This CDR3 comprises 15 residues. Germline V gives CDR1 SGHAT, CDR2 FQNNGV. Trimming removed 4 bases at V and 2 bases at J, with 11 bases between. For the CDR3, the DNA is TGTGCCAGCAGCTCCGGGACCATCAACACCGGGGAGCTGTTTTTT. The encoded protein is CASSSGTINTGELFF.

This clone was counted a single time. The chain uses TRBV29-1 and TRBJ1-1; D is perhaps TRBD1 (5 bases). CDR1 is SQVTM and CDR2 is ANQGSEA in the germline V gene. The CDR3 runs 13 residues. Trimming pared 0 bases from V and 6 bases from J, leaving 11 bases between. The CDR3 DNA sequence: TGCAGCGTTGAAGAGGGGGTAGGTTCTGAAGCTTTCTTT. It translates to CSVEEGVGSEAFF.

The CDR3 sequence: CASSHGTGGQETQYF. CDR3 nucleotide sequence: TGCGCCAGCAGCCACGGGACAGGGGGCCAAGAGACCCAGTACTTC. The chain is built from TRBV5-1 and TRBJ2-5; 11 bases are a match to TRBD1. V shed 4 bases, J shed 1 base, and the junction held 3 bases outside the gene matches. CDR1 SGHRS and CDR2 YFSETQ come from the germline V gene. The CDR3 totals 15 residues.

J is TRBJ1-5 and V is TRBV19; D unresolved. V lost 3 bases and J lost 4, with 4 bases in between. The CDR3 extends over 12 amino acids. Germline lookup yields CDR1 LNHDA and CDR2 SQIVND (reference sequence). In nucleotides, the CDR3 is TGTGCCAGTAGTATTAGTAATCAGCCCCAGCATTTT. This codes for CASSISNQPQHF.

The V and J genes are TRBV5-4 and TRBJ1-2; 11 nucleotides align to TRBD1. V shed 5 bases, J shed 6 bases, and the junction held 3 bases outside the gene matches. Germline CDR1 reads SGHNT; CDR2 reads YYREEE (reference sequence). The CDR3 loop spans 13 amino acids. DNA of the CDR3: TGTGCCAGCAGTGGGGGACAGGGGGATGGCTACACCTTC. Protein: CASSGGQGDGYTF.

The chain recombines TRBV28 with TRBJ2-7; a weak D match, TRBD2 (6 bases). This CDR3 is 14 amino acids long. The germline V gene has CDR1 MDHEN and CDR2 SYDVKM. V was trimmed by 5 bases and J by 3 bases, leaving 14 bases between them. CDR3 DNA: TGTGCCAGCAGTCCCCAATGGGGGGTCTACGAGCAGTACTTC. Its protein product is CASSPQWGVYEQYF.

The chain is built from TRBV6-6 and TRBJ1-2; TRBD1 is a possible D gene (5 bases). Germline assignment: CDR1 MNHNY and CDR2 SVGAGI (reference sequence). CDR3 length equals 15 residues. V lost 4 bases and J lost 4, with 16 bases in between. CDR3 DNA sequence: TGTGCCAGCAGTTCGCCGACAGCCGTAACCTATGGCTACACCTTC. Amino acid sequence: CASSSPTAVTYGYTF.

This chain joins TRBV13 and TRBJ2-2, with D hard to call. CDR3 length equals 18 residues. With 1 base removed from V and 3 bases from J, the gap between germline ends came to 18 bases. Germline assignment: CDR1 PRHDT and CDR2 FYEKMQ (reference sequence). The CDR3 sequence is CASSLEGLGSGYTGELFF. As DNA, the CDR3 is TGTGCCAGCAGCTTAGAAGGTCTGGGCTCCGGATACACCGGGGAGCTGTTTTTT.

This chain uses TRBV4-1 with TRBJ2-7; 7 nucleotides align to TRBD2. The germline gives CDR1 MGHRA, CDR2 YSYEKL. Trimming took 1 base from V and 1 from J; bases not matched to a gene: 7. This CDR3 has 16 amino acids. CDR3 sequence: CASSQGGQAGSYEQYF. The CDR3 DNA follows: TGCGCCAGCAGCCAAGGTGGCCAAGCGGGGTCCTACGAGCAGTACTTC.

In this sample, this clone turned up a few times. The chain uses TRBV19 and TRBJ2-7, with TRBD2 matching 9 bases. From germline, CDR1 is LNHDA and CDR2 SQIVND (reference sequence). The ends lost 1 base at V and 2 bases at J; junction bases unmatched: 3. The CDR3 is 15 amino acids. The CDR3 DNA sequence: TGTGCCAGTAGTATAGCGCTAGCGGGACCCTACGAGCAGTACTTC. It encodes CASSIALAGPYEQYF.

The J gene is TRBJ2-1, the V gene TRBV4-1; D uncertain. Germline V gene sequence: CDR1 MGHRA, CDR2 YSYEKL. Trimming took off 6 bases at V and 7 bases at J, with 7 bases between the two ends. This CDR3 spans 11 amino acids. CDR3 DNA sequence: TGCGCCAGCAGTGGGGTTAATGAGCAGTTCTTC. This codes for CASSGVNEQFF.

This clone appeared once. The chain combines TRBV6-4 with TRBJ2-1; no clear D. V was pared by 3 bases and J by 4 bases, with 13 bases between. The CDR3 covers 15 residues. In germline, CDR1 is MRHNA, CDR2 SNTAGT. This chain's CDR3 is CASSEYPAKYNEQFF. CDR3 sequence (DNA): TGTGCCAGCAGTGAATACCCGGCAAAGTACAATGAGCAGTTCTTC.

The V call is TRBV2, the J call TRBJ1-4; 7 bases match TRBD1. The germline V gene encodes CDR1 SNHLY and CDR2 FYNNEI. The junction had 6 bases not matched to a gene; V was cut back by 8 bases and J by 0 bases. This CDR3 has 15 amino acids. CDR3 amino acids: CASHRGRATNEKLFF. CDR3 sequence (DNA): TGTGCCAGCCACAGGGGAAGAGCAACTAATGAAAAACTGTTTTTT.

The chain uses TRBV30 and TRBJ2-1; D tentatively reads TRBD1 or TRBD2 (5 bases each). Germline CDR1 and CDR2: GTSNPN and SVGIG (reference sequence). The CDR3 loop spans 13 amino acids. Trimming took off 5 bases at V and 2 bases at J, with 10 bases between the two ends. CDR3 sequence (DNA): TGTGCCTGGCGGGGCGGTGCCTACAATGAGCAGTTCTTC. Translation: CAWRGGAYNEQFF.